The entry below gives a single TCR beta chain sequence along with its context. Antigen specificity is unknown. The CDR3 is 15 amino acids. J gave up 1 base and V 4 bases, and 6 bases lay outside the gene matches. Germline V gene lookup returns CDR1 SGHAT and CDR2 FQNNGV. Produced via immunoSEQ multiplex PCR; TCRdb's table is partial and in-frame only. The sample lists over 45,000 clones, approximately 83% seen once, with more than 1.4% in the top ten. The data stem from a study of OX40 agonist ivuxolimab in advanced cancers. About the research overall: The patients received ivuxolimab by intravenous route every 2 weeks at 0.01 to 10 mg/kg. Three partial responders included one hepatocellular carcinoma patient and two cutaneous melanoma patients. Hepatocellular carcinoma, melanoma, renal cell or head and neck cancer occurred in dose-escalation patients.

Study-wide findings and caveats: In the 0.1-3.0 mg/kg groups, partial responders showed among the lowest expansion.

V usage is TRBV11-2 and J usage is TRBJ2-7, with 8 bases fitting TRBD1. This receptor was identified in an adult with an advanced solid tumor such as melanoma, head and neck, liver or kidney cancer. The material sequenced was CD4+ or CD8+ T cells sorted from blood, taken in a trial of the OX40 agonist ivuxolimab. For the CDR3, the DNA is TGTGCCAGCAGCTCCCGGCAGGGGGCTTCCTACGAGCAGTACTTC. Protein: CASSSRQGASYEQYF.